This entry describes one TCR beta chain. Its antigen is as yet unknown. This sample stems from a study of cytomegalovirus exposure and HLA in healthy donors. Study-level information: HLA-typed donors contributed some 85 million unique TCRs, which were held in an early data release.

Germline values: CDR1 MNHNS, CDR2 SASEGT. This CDR3 is 15 amino acids long. Trimming took 6 bases from V and 4 from J; bases not matched to a gene: 11. The primer mix had 60 Vbeta and 13 Jbeta primers. TCRdb's table, derived via immunoSEQ multiplex PCR, lists solely in-frame clones and lacks some. The repertoire includes about 190,000 clones, around three quarters of them detected once, and 1.6% sits in the top ten. General study results and limits: Most CMV-associated TCR beta chains appeared HLA-restricted in a later analysis. For most TCR beta V segments, an earlier analysis put the productive rate at about 90% or about 30% of the time.

The TCR was taken from a young woman in good health and CMV-seronegative. Sequencing was carried out using PBMCs. The chain uses TRBV6-1 and TRBJ1-1; the match to TRBD1 covers 7 bases. The DNA of the CDR3 is TGTGCCAGCAGACTACGACAGGGCGTCCGCACTGAAGCTTTCTTT. Encoded protein: CASRLRQGVRTEAFF.